These 15 T cell receptor beta chains share one sample of origin, sequenced in a study of T cell responses to AZD1222 COVID-19 vaccine. TCRdb keeps only in-frame clones here, not all; method: immunoSEQ multiplex PCR. The sample has 120,000 to 150,000 clones; around 93% are singletons. The sequences come from peripheral blood, collected on day 0 of AZD1222 vaccination. The origin of the receptors is an adult in good health.

The table lists this clone with a count of one. V usage is TRBV3-1 (or the pseudogene TRBV3-2) and J usage is TRBJ1-3; possibly TRBD1 for D (6 bases). The CDR3 covers 14 residues. Trimming left V 8 bases short and J 6 bases short, with 17 bases between. Germline V lookup: CDR1 LGHDT, CDR2 YNNKEL (reference sequence). The CDR3 region has the DNA TGTGCCAGCTCCGGTCAACAGGGACAAAACACCATATATTTT. Encoded protein: CASSGQQGQNTIYF.

The chain carries TRBV5-4 and TRBJ2-1; 11 bases map to TRBD2. The CDR3 totals 16 residues. CDR1 and CDR2 from the germline V gene are SGHNT and YYREEE (reference sequence). The J segment lost 4 bases and the V segment lost 2 bases, leaving 5 bases of the junction unmatched. Here the CDR3 DNA reads TGTGCCAGCAGCTTAATGGGACTAGCGGAGTACAATGAGCAGTTCTTC. This encodes CASSLMGLAEYNEQFF.

The chain couples TRBV7-6 to TRBJ2-7; 13 bases are shared with TRBD2. Germline V gives CDR1 SGHVS, CDR2 FNYEAQ. The CDR3 runs to 16 residues. V lost 5 bases to trimming and J lost 6 bases; unmatched junction nucleotides: 10. The CDR3 loop reads CASSDTSGRARREQYF. The CDR3, as DNA: TGTGCCAGCAGCGACACTAGCGGGAGGGCCCGTCGCGAGCAGTACTTC.

This chain connects TRBV12-3 or TRBV12-4 to TRBJ2-7; D might be TRBD2 (5 bases). V lost 4 bases to trimming and J lost 5 bases, with 12 bases between them. The CDR3 loop spans 13 amino acids. CDR3 coding DNA: TGTGCCAGCAGTTCGGGGATACCCGACGAGCAGTACTTC. This encodes CASSSGIPDEQYF.

The genes are TRBV6-5 and TRBJ2-1, with a weak D call TRBD2 (6 bases). V lost 2 bases to trimming and J lost 9 bases, with 11 bases between them. The CDR3 totals 13 residues. The germline gives CDR1 MNHEY, CDR2 SVGAGI. CDR3 region: CASSYGNGGEQFF. As DNA, the CDR3 is TGTGCCAGCAGTTACGGGAACGGGGGTGAGCAGTTCTTC.

CDR3 nucleotides: TGTGCCAGTGGGACTAGCGGACCCTACGAGCAGTACTTC. This codes for CASGTSGPYEQYF. The J gene is TRBJ2-7, the V gene TRBV10-3; 11 nucleotides line up with TRBD2. With V trimmed by 10 bases and J by 2 bases, 4 bases remained unmatched. The CDR3 is 13 residues long. Germline V gene sequence: CDR1 ENHRY, CDR2 SYGVKD.

The chain has TRBV28 and TRBJ1-4; D is possibly TRBD1 (5 bases). The germline V and J ends were trimmed by 4 bases and 8 bases, with 14 bases remaining between them. CDR1 MDHEN and CDR2 SYDVKM come from the germline V gene. The CDR3 is 14 amino acids. The CDR3 is CASSSPGVEEKLFF. The DNA for the CDR3 is TGTGCCAGCAGTTCCCCGGGGGTGGAAGAAAAACTGTTTTTT.

The chain has TRBV18 and TRBJ1-5, with TRBD1 matching 7 bases. There are 16 residues in the CDR3. The V gene's germline CDR1 is KGHSH and CDR2 LQKENI. The V gene end was trimmed by 0 bases and the J gene end by 0 bases; junction bases not matched to a gene: 2. CDR3 in amino acids: CASSPPAGGSNQPQHF. The CDR3 DNA follows: TGTGCCAGCTCACCACCGGCAGGGGGTAGCAATCAGCCCCAGCATTTT.

The V gene is TRBV4-1, the J gene TRBJ2-7; 9 bases line up with TRBD1. Germline lookup yields CDR1 MGHRA and CDR2 YSYEKL. CDR3 length: 13 residues. Trimming took 4 bases from V and 4 from J; bases not matched to a gene: 2. CDR3 coding DNA: TGCGCCAGCAGCCGGGACAGGGAATACGAGCAGTACTTC. Its protein is CASSRDREYEQYF.

This clone was recorded once. This chain uses TRBV6-6 with TRBJ1-4, with D hard to call. This CDR3 is 14 amino acids long. CDR1 is MNHNY, CDR2 SVGAGI, per germline (reference sequence). V lost 2 bases and J lost 4, with 8 bases in between. CDR3 residues: CASSYGRINEKLFF. CDR3 nucleotides: TGTGCCAGCAGTTACGGAAGAATTAATGAAAAACTGTTTTTT.

This clone came up many times. This chain links TRBV19 with TRBJ1-1; D not certain. V was clipped by 4 bases and J by 8 bases, with 11 bases between them. The CDR3 runs 12 residues. The V gene's germline CDR1 is LNHDA and CDR2 SQIVND (reference sequence). CDR3 in DNA: TGTGCCAGTAGTACCCGGACGGCCGAAGCTTTCTTT. It specifies CASSTRTAEAFF. Together with reference TRBV19 and TRBJ1-1, the CDR3 gives the full variable domain: DGGITQSPKYLFRKEGQNVTLSCEQNLNHDAMYWYRQDPGQGLRLIYYSQIVNDFQKGDIAEGYSVSREKKESFPLTVTSAQKNPTAFYLCASSTRTAEAFFGQGTRLTVV.

This chain connects TRBV6-5 to TRBJ2-2, with 7 nucleotides matching TRBD1. This CDR3 has 15 amino acids. The junction had 7 bases not matched to a gene; V was cut back by 4 bases and J by 5 bases. Germline CDR1 reads MNHEY; CDR2 reads SVGAGI. CDR3 bases: TGTGCCAGCAGTTCCCGCCACAGGGGTACCGGGGAGCTGTTTTTT. It is translated as CASSSRHRGTGELFF.

This clone was counted only a few times. V is TRBV4-1 and J is TRBJ2-1, with 10 bases fitting TRBD2. V gave up 0 bases and J gave up 8 bases; unmatched junction bases: 10. The germline gives CDR1 MGHRA, CDR2 YSYEKL. The CDR3 loop spans 17 amino acids. The DNA of the CDR3 is TGCGCCAGCAGCCAAGAGGTTTCTAGCGGGAGTTCCCATGAGCAGTTCTTC. Translation: CASSQEVSSGSSHEQFF.

The chain combines TRBV30 with TRBJ1-2, with D unclear. This CDR3 region has 14 residues. Germline-derived CDR1 and CDR2 are GTSNPN and SVGIG (reference sequence). V dropped 3 bases and J dropped 7 bases, with 18 bases sitting between them. The CDR3 bases are TGTGCCTGGAGGAGTTTGGTAGGGTTCTCTGGCTACACCTTC. The encoded protein is CAWRSLVGFSGYTF.

The rearrangement uses TRBV7-9 and TRBJ2-7, with TRBD2 matching over 8 bases. Germline V gene data show CDR1 as SEHNR and CDR2 as FQNEAQ (reference sequence). CDR3 size: 15 residues. V gave up 5 bases and J gave up 2 bases; unmatched junction bases: 8. The CDR3 sequence is CASSPPLAGTYEQYF. The CDR3 DNA sequence: TGTGCCAGCAGCCCTCCCCTAGCGGGCACCTACGAGCAGTACTTC.